The clone carrying this T cell receptor (beta chain) was found many times. Germline-derived CDR1 and CDR2 are MNHEY and SMNVEV (reference sequence). The CDR3 has 18 residues. Trimming removed 3 bases from V and 3 bases from J, with 24 bases in between. This specimen belongs to a study of HIV-infected children after antiretroviral therapy interruption. Across the study: Continuous-treatment samples came from weeks 0, 48 and 150.

RNA-based 3' RACE libraries used unique molecular identifiers. In TCRdb, the 3' RACE reads were re-called with MiXCR into one record per CDR3 protein. The sample holds 14,000 to 15,000 distinct CDR3 sequences, more than 3% seen once. Treatment of the sample: PENTA 11 planned treatment interruption arm or continuous ART arm. Memory CD8+ CD45RO+ CD45RA- T cells were sorted from thawed PBMCs. Sequenced here: CD45RO+ CD8+ T cells from PBMCs, pooled from several time points, sampled from a donor given antiretroviral therapy, either interrupted or continuous. The subset is: memory CD8+ CD45RO+ CD45RA- T cells. This chain uses TRBV27 with TRBJ2-7, with D possibly being TRBD1 (7 bases). This TCR was sampled from a pool of human donors with HIV. The CDR3 region has the DNA TGTGCCAGCAGTTTTCACTATATAGCAGGGGGGTCCAACTACGAGCAGTACTTC. Translating gives CASSFHYIAGGSNYEQYF.